This entry features one T cell receptor beta chain sequence. Random hexamers were used to reverse transcribe 0.5 to 1 ug of RNA. Via MiXCR, TCRdb re-called the immunoSEQ multiplex PCR reads, giving one row per CDR3 protein. The repertoire holds 150,000 or so distinct CDR3 sequences, with approximately 94% as singletons. This record comes from a study of CD8 T cells in Susac syndrome. Trimming left V 7 bases short and J 3 bases short, with 7 bases between. Germline loops: CDR1 GTSNPN, CDR2 SVGIG (reference sequence). This CDR3 is built from 10 residues. The patients who served as multiple sclerosis controls were treatment-naive and had stable or active relapsing-remitting disease that fulfilled the revised McDonald criteria.

The sequence was obtained from a human donor with multiple sclerosis. The sequenced sample was CD8+ T cells from PBMCs. This chain links TRBV30 with TRBJ2-7; D not resolved. The CDR3 bases are TGTGCCTCGCCGGACTACGAGCAGTACTTC. This translates into CASPDYEQYF.